Listed here are 5 T cell receptor beta chains from one sample, sequenced in a study of blood T cell repertoires in COVID-19. The table came from immunoSEQ multiplex PCR; TCRdb's copy has only in-frame clones and leaves some out. The sample lists 120,000 or so clones, roughly 87% occurring once. What was sequenced was peripheral blood. Every receptor here comes from a woman older than 75 with acute or convalescent COVID-19.

The rearrangement uses TRBV6-5 and TRBJ2-3; D is ambiguous. This CDR3 is 14 amino acids long. Germline V gives CDR1 MNHEY, CDR2 SVGAGI. Trimming shortened V by 0 bases and J by 3 bases, and 7 bases separated the two germline ends. DNA of the CDR3: TGTGCCAGCAGTTACTCCCTCGTTACAGATACGCAGTATTTT. This encodes CASSYSLVTDTQYF.

V usage is TRBV7-6 and J usage is TRBJ1-2; D gene unclear. With 2 bases removed from V and 9 bases from J, the gap between germline ends came to 10 bases. The CDR3 runs to 12 residues. The germline V gene encodes CDR1 SGHVS and CDR2 FNYEAQ. The chain's CDR3 is CASSLSSESYTF. CDR3 nucleotide sequence: TGTGCCAGCAGCTTAAGCTCTGAGAGCTACACCTTC. Full variable domain (missing parts from reference TRBV7-6 and TRBJ1-2): GAGVSQSPRYKVTKRGQDVALRCDPISGHVSLYWYRQALGQGPEFLTYFNYEAQQDKSGLPNDRFSAERPEGSISTLTIQRTEQRDSAMYRCASSLSSESYTFGSGTRLTVV.

The V gene is TRBV4-1, the J gene TRBJ1-5; no firm D call. Germline V gene data show CDR1 as MGHRA and CDR2 as YSYEKL. V gave up 1 base and J gave up 0 bases, with 7 bases separating them. CDR3 length: 15 residues. CDR3 coding DNA: TGCGCCAGCAGCCAAGGGCAGTATAGCAATCAGCCCCAGCATTTT. This sequence encodes CASSQGQYSNQPQHF.

The chain couples TRBV3-1 (or the pseudogene TRBV3-2) to TRBJ2-1, with D possibly being TRBD2 (7 bases). The CDR3 covers 15 residues. The germline CDR1 and CDR2 sequences are LGHDT and YNNKEL (reference sequence). Trimming shortened V by 2 bases and J by 3 bases, and 11 bases separated the two germline ends. The CDR3 protein is CASSQRGGGYNEQFF. CDR3 coding DNA: TGTGCCAGCAGCCAAAGGGGGGGCGGCTACAATGAGCAGTTCTTC.

The gene calls are TRBV7-9 and TRBJ2-5, with 10 positions matching TRBD1. CDR1 is SEHNR, CDR2 FQNEAQ, per germline (reference sequence). This CDR3 spans 16 amino acids. The ends lost 0 bases at V and 5 bases at J; junction bases unmatched: 6. CDR3 sequence: CASSLAGTGEGETQYF. The CDR3 coding sequence is TGTGCCAGCAGCTTAGCAGGGACAGGGGAAGGGGAGACCCAGTACTTC.